Below, one T cell receptor beta chain is given with its context. Its antigen is currently unknown. This sample is part of a study of Graves' ophthalmopathy and Graves' hyperthyroidism. Study-wide points: Ophthalmopathy progression predictions by the model showed about 72% specificity and 70.59% sensitivity.

Investigators amplified TCR beta CDR3 regions from RNA transcripts. The library came from an HTBI-primed first-round RT-PCR and a second-round multiplex PCR. Each CDR3 protein gets one entry after TCRdb re-called the multiplex PCR reads with MiXCR. The table shows 360,000 or so distinct CDR3 sequences, with about a sixth occurring only once. Between the trimmed V and J ends, which lost 0 bases and 2 bases, there was a span of 14 bases. Germline CDR1 and CDR2: LGHNA and YSLEER. This CDR3 has 16 amino acids. If patients had other autoimmune diseases, uncontrolled infections, pregnancy or lactation, they were excluded. Clinicians diagnosed using symptoms, serum thyroxine, TRAb, thyroid ultrasound and orbital computed tomography. Fresh peripheral blood, about 10 ml, was the PBMC source.

V usage is TRBV4-3 and J usage is TRBJ2-7, with D tentatively TRBD2 (5 bases). The sample comprised peripheral blood. This sequence originates from a woman aged 18-29 years with Graves' ophthalmopathy. Here the CDR3 reads CASSQDYEGSTYEQYF. CDR3 DNA sequence: TGCGCCAGCAGCCAAGATTACGAGGGATCGACCTACGAGCAGTACTTC.